This is a list of T cell receptor beta chains from one sample in a study of cytomegalovirus exposure and HLA in healthy donors. Only in-frame clones appear in the TCRdb table, and some are missing; sequencing was by immunoSEQ multiplex PCR. The data contain 90,000 to 120,000 clones, about three quarters of them seen just once; the ten biggest clones take up about 8%. The sequenced sample consisted of PBMCs. The receptors come from a man aged 25 to 40 in good health and CMV-seronegative. Each CDR3 is given with its conserved first and last residue. D genes are given only for firm matches. Expanded clones are given a class, and other clones once, few, many or no size at all.

D: TRBD1; size: NA; V: TRBV5-1; J: TRBJ2-7; DNA: TGCGCCAGCAGCTCCGGGACAGCCTCCTACGAGCAATACTTC; CDR3: CASSSGTASYEQYF
D: NA; size: NA; V: TRBV6-6; J: TRBJ1-2; DNA: TGTGCCAGCAGTTACTCGAAGGAGGCGGGCTACACCTTC; CDR3: CASSYSKEAGYTF
D: NA; size: NA; V: TRBV14; J: TRBJ2-1; DNA: TGTGCCAGCAAGACGGCAGGATACAATGAGCAGTTCTTC; CDR3: CASKTAGYNEQFF
D: NA; size: NA; V: TRBV2; J: TRBJ2-1; DNA: TGTGCCAGCAGTGAGGGGGCGCCCTCCTACAATGAGCAGTTCTTC; CDR3: CASSEGAPSYNEQFF
D: NA; size: NA; V: TRBV5-1; J: TRBJ2-1; DNA: TGCGCCAGCAGCACATTTCGGGAGAGCACCTACAATGAGCAGTTCTTC; CDR3: CASSTFRESTYNEQFF
D: NA; size: NA; V: TRBV5-1; J: TRBJ2-7; DNA: TGCGCCAGCAGCTTGGTCCGGGATTCCTACGAGCAGTACTTC; CDR3: CASSLVRDSYEQYF
D: TRBD1; size: NA; V: TRBV19; J: TRBJ1-4; DNA: TGTGCCAGTAGCAATCCCCCGGGACAGAGAAATGAAAAACTGTTTTTT; CDR3: CASSNPPGQRNEKLFF
D: NA; size: NA; V: TRBV28; J: TRBJ2-1; DNA: TGTGCCAGCAGCCCCCTTCGTGAGCAGTTCTTC; CDR3: CASSPLREQFF
D: TRBD1; size: once; V: TRBV6-1; J: TRBJ2-2; DNA: TGTGCCAGCAAAAAAGGGGGCGACCACACCGGGGAGCTGTTTTTT; CDR3: CASKKGGDHTGELFF
D: NA; size: few; V: TRBV10-3; J: TRBJ1-5; DNA: TGTGCCATCAGTACAGACGTTGGCAATCAGCCCCAGCATTTT; CDR3: CAISTDVGNQPQHF
D: TRBD2; size: NA; V: TRBV27; J: TRBJ2-1; DNA: TGTGCCAGCAGGAATCTAGCGGGAGTTTACAATGAGCAGTTCTTC; CDR3: CASRNLAGVYNEQFF
D: NA; size: NA; V: TRBV7-9; J: TRBJ1-1; DNA: TGTGCCAGCTCCCGGGACACAGGAACTGAAGCTTTCTTT; CDR3: CASSRDTGTEAFF
D: TRBD2; size: once; V: TRBV2; J: TRBJ2-1; DNA: TGTGCCAGCAGTGAACTAGCGGGAGGGAATGAGCAGTTCTTC; CDR3: CASSELAGGNEQFF
D: TRBD2; size: NA; V: TRBV4-1; J: TRBJ2-1; DNA: TGCGCCAGCAGTCGGACTAGCCCGTACAATGAGCAGTTCTTC; CDR3: CASSRTSPYNEQFF
D: NA; size: few; V: TRBV30; J: TRBJ2-3; DNA: TGTGCCTGGAGTGTACTTTCCGATACGCAGTATTTT; CDR3: CAWSVLSDTQYF
D: NA; size: once; V: TRBV6-1; J: TRBJ2-5; DNA: TGTGCCAGCAATCAAGGGAGAGAGACCCAGTACTTC; CDR3: CASNQGRETQYF
D: TRBD1; size: NA; V: TRBV5-1; J: TRBJ1-2; DNA: TGCGCCAGCAGCCGGGGACAGGGGGGAGCTGGCTACACCTTC; CDR3: CASSRGQGGAGYTF
D: NA; size: NA; V: TRBV28; J: TRBJ1-6; DNA: TGTGCCAGCAGTTGGGGGGTGGGGGATTCACCCCTCCACTTT; CDR3: CASSWGVGDSPLHF
D: NA; size: NA; V: TRBV27; J: TRBJ2-7; DNA: TGTGCCAGCAGCATGAACAGGGGGGGCTACGAGCAGTACTTC; CDR3: CASSMNRGGYEQYF
D: NA; size: NA; V: TRBV28; J: TRBJ1-4; DNA: TGTGCCAGCAGTTTATACAACCAGGGCGAAAAACTGTTTTTT; CDR3: CASSLYNQGEKLFF
D: NA; size: NA; V: TRBV19; J: TRBJ2-5; DNA: TGTGCCAGTAGTGCTTCGACAGGACCAACCCAGTACTTC; CDR3: CASSASTGPTQYF
D: NA; size: once; V: TRBV5-4; J: TRBJ2-1; DNA: TGTGCCAGCAGATTGGCGAGAGATAGCTCCTACAATGAGCAGTTCTTC; CDR3: CASRLARDSSYNEQFF
D: TRBD1; size: NA; V: TRBV9; J: TRBJ2-5; DNA: TGTGCCAGCAGCGCCGACAGGGGCGGCAGGGAGACCCAGTACTTC; CDR3: CASSADRGGRETQYF
D: NA; size: NA; V: TRBV29-1; J: TRBJ2-5; DNA: TGCAGCGTTGATCTCGGCGGGGTTGGCCGGGAGACCCAGTACTTC; CDR3: CSVDLGGVGRETQYF
D: NA; size: once; V: TRBV30; J: TRBJ1-2; DNA: TGTGCCTGGAGAGGGGGTCGGGGCTATGGCTACACCTTC; CDR3: CAWRGGRGYGYTF
D: NA; size: NA; V: TRBV28; J: TRBJ1-2; DNA: TGTGCCAGCAGTCCGCCCCGGGGGATCTATGGCTACACCTTC; CDR3: CASSPPRGIYGYTF
D: TRBD1; size: once; V: TRBV28; J: TRBJ2-5; DNA: TGTGCCAGCGCCCCGAGCCGACAGGGCCAGGGAGAGACCCAGTACTTC; CDR3: CASAPSRQGQGETQYF
D: NA; size: NA; V: TRBV7-6; J: TRBJ2-1; DNA: TGTGCCAGCAGCTTCAGGGTAAATGAGCAGTTCTTC; CDR3: CASSFRVNEQFF
D: NA; size: NA; V: TRBV5-1; J: TRBJ1-1; DNA: TGCGCCAGCAGCTTGTCCGTCACGGGATTGAACACTGAAGCTTTCTTT; CDR3: CASSLSVTGLNTEAFF
D: TRBD1; size: NA; V: TRBV4-1; J: TRBJ1-4; DNA: TGCGCCAGCAGCCAATTGGGGACAGGGGGCGGGATTGAAAAACTGTTTTTT; CDR3: CASSQLGTGGGIEKLFF
D: TRBD1; size: once; V: TRBV7-8; J: TRBJ1-2; DNA: TGTGCCAGCAGTCTCGGACAGGGAAATACTAGGTACTATGGCTACACCTTC; CDR3: CASSLGQGNTRYYGYTF
D: NA; size: NA; V: TRBV10-3; J: TRBJ2-3; DNA: TGTGCCATCAGTGAGTCGACGGGGGATACGCAGTATTTT; CDR3: CAISESTGDTQYF
D: NA; size: NA; V: TRBV28; J: TRBJ1-5; DNA: TGTGCCAGCAGTTTAGGAGTCAATCAGCCCCAGCATTTT; CDR3: CASSLGVNQPQHF
D: NA; size: NA; V: TRBV7-9; J: TRBJ2-5; DNA: TGTGCCAGCAGCTTAGATCAGGGGCAGGTGACCCAGTACTTC; CDR3: CASSLDQGQVTQYF
D: TRBD2; size: NA; V: TRBV9; J: TRBJ2-7; DNA: TGTGCCAGCAGCGCGCAGGTGGGAGGGGACGAGCAGTACTTC; CDR3: CASSAQVGGDEQYF
D: TRBD2; size: NA; V: TRBV6-1; J: TRBJ2-7; DNA: TGTGCCAGCAGTGTAGCGGGAGAAGACTACGAGCAGTACTTC; CDR3: CASSVAGEDYEQYF
D: NA; size: NA; V: TRBV30; J: TRBJ2-7; DNA: TGTGCCTGGAGTTGGGGGGACGACGACGAGCAGTACTTC; CDR3: CAWSWGDDDEQYF
D: NA; size: once; V: TRBV5-4; J: TRBJ2-3; DNA: TGTGCCAGCAGCTTGGGGGGAGGAGGGAAAGATACGCAGTATTTT; CDR3: CASSLGGGGKDTQYF
D: TRBD1; size: NA; V: TRBV6-1; J: TRBJ2-2; DNA: TGTGCCAGCAGGAGGACAGGGGCGAACACCGGGGAGCTGTTTTTT; CDR3: CASRRTGANTGELFF
D: NA; size: NA; V: TRBV6-5; J: TRBJ1-2; DNA: TGTGCCAGCAGTCCTGCAGTATTTAACTATGGCTACACCTTC; CDR3: CASSPAVFNYGYTF